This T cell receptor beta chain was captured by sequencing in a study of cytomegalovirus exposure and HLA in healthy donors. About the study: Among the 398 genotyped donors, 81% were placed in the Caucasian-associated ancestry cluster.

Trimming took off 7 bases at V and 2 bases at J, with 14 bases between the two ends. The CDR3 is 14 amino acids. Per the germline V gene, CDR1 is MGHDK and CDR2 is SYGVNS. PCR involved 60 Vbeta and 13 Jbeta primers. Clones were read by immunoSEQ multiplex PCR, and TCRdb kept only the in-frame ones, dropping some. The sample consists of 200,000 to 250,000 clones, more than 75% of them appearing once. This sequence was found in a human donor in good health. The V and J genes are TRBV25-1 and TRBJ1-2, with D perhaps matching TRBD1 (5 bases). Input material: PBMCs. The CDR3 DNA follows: TGTGCCAGCACCGAATCCCCAGGGAACTATGGCTACACCTTC. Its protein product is CASTESPGNYGYTF.